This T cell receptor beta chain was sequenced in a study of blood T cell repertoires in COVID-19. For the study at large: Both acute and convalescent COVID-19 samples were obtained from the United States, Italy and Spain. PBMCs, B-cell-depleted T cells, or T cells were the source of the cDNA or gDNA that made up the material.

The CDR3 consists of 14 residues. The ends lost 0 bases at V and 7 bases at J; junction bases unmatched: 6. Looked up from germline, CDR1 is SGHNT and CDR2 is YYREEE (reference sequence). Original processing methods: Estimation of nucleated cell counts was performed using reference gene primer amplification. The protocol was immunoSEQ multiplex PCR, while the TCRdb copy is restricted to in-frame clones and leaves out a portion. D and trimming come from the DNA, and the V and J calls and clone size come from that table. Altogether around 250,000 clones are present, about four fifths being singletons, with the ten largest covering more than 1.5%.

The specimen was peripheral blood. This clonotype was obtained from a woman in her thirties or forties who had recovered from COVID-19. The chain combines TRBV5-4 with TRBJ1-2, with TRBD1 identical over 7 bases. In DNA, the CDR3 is TGTGCCAGCAGCTTGGGCCAGGGGGTTGGTGGCTACACCTTC. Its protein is CASSLGQGVGGYTF.